Sequencing of this T cell receptor beta chain was carried out in a study of blood T cell repertoires in COVID-19. Study information: PBMCs, B-cell-depleted T cells, or T cells were the source of the cDNA or gDNA that made up the material.

The CDR3 loop spans 15 amino acids. Trimming stripped 0 bases from V and 6 bases from J, with 12 bases between. Germline lookup yields CDR1 LNHNV and CDR2 YYDKDF (reference sequence). The repertoire was sequenced with immunoSEQ multiplex PCR; TCRdb's copy has only in-frame clones and lacks some. Altogether about 60,000 clones are present, roughly 82% being singletons, with the ten largest covering approximately 6.6%. Input material: peripheral blood. The chain has TRBV15 and TRBJ1-5; tentatively, D is TRBD1 (6 bases). The receptor comes from a man aged 55 to 70 with acute or convalescent COVID-19. CDR3 sequence (DNA): TGTGCCACCAGCAGAGAGGGACAAGGCGGTCAGCCCCAGCATTTT. Translating it yields CATSREGQGGQPQHF.